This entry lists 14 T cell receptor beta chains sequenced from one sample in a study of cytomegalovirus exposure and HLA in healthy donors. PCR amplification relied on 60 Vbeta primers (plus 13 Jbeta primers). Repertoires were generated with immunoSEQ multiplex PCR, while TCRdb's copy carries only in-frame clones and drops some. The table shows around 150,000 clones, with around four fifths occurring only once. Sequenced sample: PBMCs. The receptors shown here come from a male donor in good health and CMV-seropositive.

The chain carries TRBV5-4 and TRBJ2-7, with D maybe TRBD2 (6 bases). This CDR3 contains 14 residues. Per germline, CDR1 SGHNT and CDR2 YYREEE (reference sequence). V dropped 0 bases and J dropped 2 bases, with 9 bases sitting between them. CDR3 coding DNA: TGTGCCAGCAGCTTGGGGGACTCCCCCTACGAGCAGTACTTC. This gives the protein CASSLGDSPYEQYF.

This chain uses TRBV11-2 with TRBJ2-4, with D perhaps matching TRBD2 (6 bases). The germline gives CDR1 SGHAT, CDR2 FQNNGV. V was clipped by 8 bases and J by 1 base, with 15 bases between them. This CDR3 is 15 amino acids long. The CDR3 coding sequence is TGTGCCAGCTTCTCATCTGGGGGGGCCAAAAACATTCAGTACTTC. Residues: CASFSSGGAKNIQYF.

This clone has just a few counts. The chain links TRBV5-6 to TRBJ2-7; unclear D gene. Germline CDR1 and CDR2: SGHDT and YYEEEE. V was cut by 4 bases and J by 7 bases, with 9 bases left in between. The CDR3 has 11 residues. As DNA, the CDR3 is TGTGCCAGCAGCCATAAAACTGAGCAGTACTTC. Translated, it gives CASSHKTEQYF. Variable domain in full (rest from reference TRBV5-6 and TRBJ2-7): DAGVTQSPTHLIKTRGQQVTLRCSPKSGHDTVSWYQQALGQGPQFIFQYYEEEERQRGNFPDRFSGHQFPNYSSELNVNALLLGDSALYLCASSHKTEQYFGPGTRLTVT.

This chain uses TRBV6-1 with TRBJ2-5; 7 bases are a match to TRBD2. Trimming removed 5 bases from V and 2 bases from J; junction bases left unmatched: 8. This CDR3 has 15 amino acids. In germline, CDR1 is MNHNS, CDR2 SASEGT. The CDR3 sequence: CASSPGGLEQETQYF. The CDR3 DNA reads TGTGCCAGCAGTCCAGGAGGACTAGAACAAGAGACCCAGTACTTC.

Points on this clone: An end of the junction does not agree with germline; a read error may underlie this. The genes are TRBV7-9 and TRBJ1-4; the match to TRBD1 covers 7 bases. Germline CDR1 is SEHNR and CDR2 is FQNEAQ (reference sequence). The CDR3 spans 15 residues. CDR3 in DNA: TGTTCCAGCAGCCCAAGGGACAGCCTGAATGAAAAACTGTTTTTT. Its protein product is CSSSPRDSLNEKLFF. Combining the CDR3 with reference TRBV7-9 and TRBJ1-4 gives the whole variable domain DTGVSQNPRHKITKRGQNVTFRCDPISEHNRLYWYRQTLGQGPEFLTYFQNEAQLEKSRLLSDRFSAERPKGSFSTLEIQRTEQGDSAMYLCSSSPRDSLNEKLFFGSGTQLSVL.

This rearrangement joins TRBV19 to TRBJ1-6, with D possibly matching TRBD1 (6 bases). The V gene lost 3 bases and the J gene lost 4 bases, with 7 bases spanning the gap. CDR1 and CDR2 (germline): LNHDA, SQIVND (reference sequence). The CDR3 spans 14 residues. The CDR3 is CASSMRGYNSPLHF. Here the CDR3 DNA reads TGTGCCAGTAGTATGAGGGGGTATAATTCACCCCTCCACTTT.

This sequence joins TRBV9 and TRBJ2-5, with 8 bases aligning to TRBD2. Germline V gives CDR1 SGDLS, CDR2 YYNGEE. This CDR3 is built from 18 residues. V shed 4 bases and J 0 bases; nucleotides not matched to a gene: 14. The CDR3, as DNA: TGTGCCAGCAGCCGCACCCATGGGAGCGGGGGAGACCAAGAGACCCAGTACTTC. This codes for CASSRTHGSGGDQETQYF.

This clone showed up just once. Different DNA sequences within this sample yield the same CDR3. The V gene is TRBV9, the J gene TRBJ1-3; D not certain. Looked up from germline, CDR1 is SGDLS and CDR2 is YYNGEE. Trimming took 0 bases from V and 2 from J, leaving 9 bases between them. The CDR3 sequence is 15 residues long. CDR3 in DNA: TGTGCCAGCAGCGTAGAGGGAGGGCCTGGAAACACCATATATTTT. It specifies CASSVEGGPGNTIYF.

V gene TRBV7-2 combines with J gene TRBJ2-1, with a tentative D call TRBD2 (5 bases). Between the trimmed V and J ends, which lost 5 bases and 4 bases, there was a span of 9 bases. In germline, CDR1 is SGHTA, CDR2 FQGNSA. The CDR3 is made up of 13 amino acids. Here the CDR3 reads CASSRDRYNEQFF. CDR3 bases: TGTGCCAGCAGCCGGGATCGGTACAATGAGCAGTTCTTC. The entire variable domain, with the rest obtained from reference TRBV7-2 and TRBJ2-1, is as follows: GAGVSQSPSNKVTEKGKDVELRCDPISGHTALYWYRQSLGQGLEFLIYFQGNSAPDKSGLPSDRFSAERTGGSVSTLTIQRTQQEDSAVYLCASSRDRYNEQFFGPGTRLTVL.

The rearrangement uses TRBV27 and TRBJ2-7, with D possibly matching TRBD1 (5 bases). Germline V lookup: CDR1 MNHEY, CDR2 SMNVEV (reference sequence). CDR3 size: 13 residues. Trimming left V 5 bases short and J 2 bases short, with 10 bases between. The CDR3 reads CASSLGATYEQYF. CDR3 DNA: TGTGCCAGCAGTCTAGGGGCCACCTACGAGCAGTACTTC.

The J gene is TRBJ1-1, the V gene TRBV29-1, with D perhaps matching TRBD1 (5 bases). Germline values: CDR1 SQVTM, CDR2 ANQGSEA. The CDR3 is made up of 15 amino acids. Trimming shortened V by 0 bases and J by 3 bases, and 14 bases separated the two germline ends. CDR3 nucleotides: TGCAGCGTTGAAGATATAGGGGAATTGGACACTGAAGCTTTCTTT. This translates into CSVEDIGELDTEAFF.

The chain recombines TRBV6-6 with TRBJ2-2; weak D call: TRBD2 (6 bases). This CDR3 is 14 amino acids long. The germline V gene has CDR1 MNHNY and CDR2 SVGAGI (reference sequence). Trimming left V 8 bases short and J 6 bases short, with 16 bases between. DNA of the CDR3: TGTGCCAGCTTAGAACAGGCGGGGTCCGGGGAGCTGTTTTTT. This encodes CASLEQAGSGELFF.

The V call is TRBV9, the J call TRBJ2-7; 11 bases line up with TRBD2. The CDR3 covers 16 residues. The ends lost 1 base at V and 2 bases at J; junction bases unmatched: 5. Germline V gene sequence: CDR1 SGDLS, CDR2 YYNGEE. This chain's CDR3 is CASSVTGTSGPYEQYF. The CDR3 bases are TGTGCCAGCAGCGTAACCGGGACTAGCGGACCCTACGAGCAGTACTTC.

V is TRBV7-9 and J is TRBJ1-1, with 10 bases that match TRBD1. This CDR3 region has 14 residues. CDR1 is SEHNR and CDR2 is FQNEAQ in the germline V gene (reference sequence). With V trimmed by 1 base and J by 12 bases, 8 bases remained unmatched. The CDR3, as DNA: TGTGCCAGCAGCTTAGGCGGACAGGGGGAAGAAACTTTCTTT. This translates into CASSLGGQGEETFF.